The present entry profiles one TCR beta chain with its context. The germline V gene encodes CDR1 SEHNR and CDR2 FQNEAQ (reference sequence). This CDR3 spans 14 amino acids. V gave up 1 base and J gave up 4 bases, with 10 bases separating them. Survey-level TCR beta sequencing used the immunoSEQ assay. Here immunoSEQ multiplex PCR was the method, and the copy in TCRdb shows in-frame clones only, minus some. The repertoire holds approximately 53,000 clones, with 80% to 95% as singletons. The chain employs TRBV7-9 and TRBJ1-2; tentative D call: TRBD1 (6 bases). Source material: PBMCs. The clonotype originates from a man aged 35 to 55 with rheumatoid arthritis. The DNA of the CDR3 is TGTGCCAGCAGCTTAGTTGACAGGCTCTATGGCTACACCTTC. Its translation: CASSLVDRLYGYTF.